The clone carrying this T cell receptor beta chain was seen once. Its cognate antigen is unknown. The data are from a study of cytomegalovirus exposure and HLA in healthy donors. Background on the study: Earlier, 150 million to 200 million T cells were analyzed, and some 120 million unique TCR beta sequences were found among them. Study-wide findings and caveats: A missense variant in DCLRE1C was later tied to TCR beta V- and J-gene trimming. In a later analysis, compared with equally common non-associated chains, HLA-associated beta chains were more expanded.

The PCR made use of 60 Vbeta and 13 Jbeta primers. The method was immunoSEQ multiplex PCR; TCRdb's version includes in-frame clones alone and lacks a portion of them. The sample has about 160,000 clones, 81% seen once; the top ten hold approximately 13%. The sequencing sample was made of PBMCs. This clonotype was obtained from a woman between 45 and 65 years old in good health and CMV-seronegative.

In DNA, the CDR3 is TGTGCCAGCTCACCGGGATACAGGGGTGGCGAGCAGTACTTC. Encoded protein: CASSPGYRGGEQYF. The gene calls are TRBV18 and TRBJ2-7; 7 bases match TRBD1. Unmatched junction bases numbered 8, after V lost 3 bases and J lost 6 bases. Germline lookup yields CDR1 KGHSH and CDR2 LQKENI. The CDR3 loop spans 14 amino acids.